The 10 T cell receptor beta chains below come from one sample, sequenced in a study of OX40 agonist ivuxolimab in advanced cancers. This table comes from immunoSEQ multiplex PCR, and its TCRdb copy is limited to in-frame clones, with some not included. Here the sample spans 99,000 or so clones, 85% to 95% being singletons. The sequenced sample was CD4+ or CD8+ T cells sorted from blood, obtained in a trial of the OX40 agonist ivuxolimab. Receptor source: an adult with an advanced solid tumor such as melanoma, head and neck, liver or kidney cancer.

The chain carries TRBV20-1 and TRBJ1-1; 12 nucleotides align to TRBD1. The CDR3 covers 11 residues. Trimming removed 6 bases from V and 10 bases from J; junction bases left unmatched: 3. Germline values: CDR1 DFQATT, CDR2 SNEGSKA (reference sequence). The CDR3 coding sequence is TGCAGTGCCACGGGACAGGGGGCAGCTTTCTTT. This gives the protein CSATGQGAAFF.

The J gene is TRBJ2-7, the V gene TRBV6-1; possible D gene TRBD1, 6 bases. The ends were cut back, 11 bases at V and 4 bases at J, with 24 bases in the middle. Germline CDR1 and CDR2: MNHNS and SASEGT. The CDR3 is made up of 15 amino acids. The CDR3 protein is CAGSNSGTTAYEQYF. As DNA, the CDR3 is TGTGCCGGATCCAATTCCGGGACAACTGCATACGAGCAGTACTTC.

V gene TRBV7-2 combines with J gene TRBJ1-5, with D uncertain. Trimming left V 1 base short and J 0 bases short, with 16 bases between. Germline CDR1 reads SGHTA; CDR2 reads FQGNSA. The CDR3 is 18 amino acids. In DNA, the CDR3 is TGTGCCAGCAGCTTAGGGGTTAATTCTTTCGGTAGCAATCAGCCCCAGCATTTT. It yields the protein CASSLGVNSFGSNQPQHF.

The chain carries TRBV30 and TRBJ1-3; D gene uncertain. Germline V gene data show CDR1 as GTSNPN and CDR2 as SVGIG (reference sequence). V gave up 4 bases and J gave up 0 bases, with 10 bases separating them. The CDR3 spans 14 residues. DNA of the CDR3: TGTGCCTGGAACAGACGGGTCTCTGGAAACACCATATATTTT. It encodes CAWNRRVSGNTIYF.

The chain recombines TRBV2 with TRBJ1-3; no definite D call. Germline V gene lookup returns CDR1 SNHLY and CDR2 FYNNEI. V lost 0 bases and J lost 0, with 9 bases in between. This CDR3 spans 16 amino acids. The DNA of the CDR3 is TGTGCCAGCAGTGAAGCTGACGCCCGCTCTGGAAACACCATATATTTT. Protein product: CASSEADARSGNTIYF.

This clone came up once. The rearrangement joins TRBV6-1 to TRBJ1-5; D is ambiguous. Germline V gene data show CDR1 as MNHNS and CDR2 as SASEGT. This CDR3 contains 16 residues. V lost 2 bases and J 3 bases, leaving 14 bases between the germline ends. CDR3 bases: TGTGCCAGCAGTGAAAGGAGGGTTTGGAACAATCAGCCCCAGCATTTT. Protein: CASSERRVWNNQPQHF.

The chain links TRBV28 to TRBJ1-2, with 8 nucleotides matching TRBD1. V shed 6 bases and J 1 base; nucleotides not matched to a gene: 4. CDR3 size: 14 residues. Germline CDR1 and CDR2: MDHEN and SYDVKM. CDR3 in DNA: TGTGCCAGCAGCGGGACAGGACTTAACTATGGCTACACCTTC. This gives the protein CASSGTGLNYGYTF.

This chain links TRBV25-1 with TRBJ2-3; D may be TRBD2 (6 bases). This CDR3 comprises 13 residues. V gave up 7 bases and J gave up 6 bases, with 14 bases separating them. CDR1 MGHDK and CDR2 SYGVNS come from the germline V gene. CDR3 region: CASISAGTDTQYF. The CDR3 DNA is TGTGCCAGCATTAGTGCGGGGACCGATACGCAGTATTTT.

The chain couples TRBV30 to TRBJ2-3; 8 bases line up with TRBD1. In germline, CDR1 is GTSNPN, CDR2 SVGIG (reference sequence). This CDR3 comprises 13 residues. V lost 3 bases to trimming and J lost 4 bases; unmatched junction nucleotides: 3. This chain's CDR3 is CAWSAGGADTQYF. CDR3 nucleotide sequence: TGTGCCTGGAGCGCAGGGGGCGCAGATACGCAGTATTTT.

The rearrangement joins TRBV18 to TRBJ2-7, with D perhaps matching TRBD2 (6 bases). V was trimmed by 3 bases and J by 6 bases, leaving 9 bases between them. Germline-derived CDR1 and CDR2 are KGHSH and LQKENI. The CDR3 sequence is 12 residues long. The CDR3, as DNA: TGTGCCAGCTCACCGGCGGGGCGCGAGCAGTACGTC. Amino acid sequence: CASSPAGREQYV.